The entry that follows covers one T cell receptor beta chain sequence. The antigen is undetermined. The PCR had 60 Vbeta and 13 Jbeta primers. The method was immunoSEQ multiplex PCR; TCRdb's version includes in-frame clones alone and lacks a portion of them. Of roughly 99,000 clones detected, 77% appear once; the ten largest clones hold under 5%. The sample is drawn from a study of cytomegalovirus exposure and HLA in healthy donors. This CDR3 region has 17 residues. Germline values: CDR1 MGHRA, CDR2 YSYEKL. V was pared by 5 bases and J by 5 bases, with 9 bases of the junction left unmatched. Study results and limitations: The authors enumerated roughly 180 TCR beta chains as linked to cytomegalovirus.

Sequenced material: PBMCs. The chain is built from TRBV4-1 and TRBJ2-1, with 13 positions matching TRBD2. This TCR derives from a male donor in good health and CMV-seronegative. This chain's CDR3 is CASSGPGLAGIHNEQFF. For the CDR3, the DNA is TGCGCCAGCAGCGGGCCGGGACTAGCGGGAATCCACAATGAGCAGTTCTTC.